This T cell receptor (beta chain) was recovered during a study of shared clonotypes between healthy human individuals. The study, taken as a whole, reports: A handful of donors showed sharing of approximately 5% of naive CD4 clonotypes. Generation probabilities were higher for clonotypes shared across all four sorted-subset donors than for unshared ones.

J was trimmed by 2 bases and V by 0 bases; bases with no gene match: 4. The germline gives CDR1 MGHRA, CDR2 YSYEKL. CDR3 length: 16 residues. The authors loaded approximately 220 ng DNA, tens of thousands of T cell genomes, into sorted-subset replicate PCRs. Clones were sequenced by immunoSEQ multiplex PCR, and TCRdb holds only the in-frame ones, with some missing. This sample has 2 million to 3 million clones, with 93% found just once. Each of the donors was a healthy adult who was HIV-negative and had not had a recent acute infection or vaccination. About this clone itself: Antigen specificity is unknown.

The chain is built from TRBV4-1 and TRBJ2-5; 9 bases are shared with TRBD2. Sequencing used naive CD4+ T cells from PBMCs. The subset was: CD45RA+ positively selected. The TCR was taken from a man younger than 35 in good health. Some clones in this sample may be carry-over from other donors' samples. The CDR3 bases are TGCGCCAGCAGCCAAGACCGAGCGGGAGGACAAGAGACCCAGTACTTC. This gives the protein CASSQDRAGGQETQYF.